Following are 25 T cell receptor beta chains from one sample sequenced in a study of monozygotic twins with inflammatory bowel disease. TCRdb reprocessed the 5' RACE reads and stores each CDR3 protein as one record, lacking DNA. The record lists 210,000 or so distinct CDR3 sequences, of which the ten most abundant hold 6% to 9%. Sequencing was done on a sample of blood. The receptors shown here come from a human donor with ulcerative colitis or Crohn's disease, or a healthy co-twin of an affected twin (not recorded which).

The rearrangement joins TRBV3-1 to TRBJ2-7; the D call from TCRdb, TRBD2, cannot be confirmed without DNA. Germline CDR1 LGHDT, CDR2 YNNKEL (reference sequence). There are 15 residues in the CDR3. This CDR3 is CASSPQGACGYEQYF.

The gene calls are TRBV5-1 and TRBJ2-3. CDR1 is SGHRS and CDR2 is YFSETQ in the germline V gene. The CDR3 length is 15 residues. The CDR3 is CASSLQLSSTDTQYF.

This chain connects TRBV20-1 to TRBJ1-1. CDR1 is DFQATT and CDR2 is SNEGSKA in the germline V gene (reference sequence). The CDR3 has 14 residues. CDR3 region: CSARYRHINTEAFF.

The chain is built from TRBV5-1 and TRBJ2-5; checking the TCRdb D call of TRBD2 is not possible without DNA. The CDR3 contains 15 residues. Germline CDR1 SGHRS, CDR2 YFSETQ. CDR3 sequence: CASSHRPEGQETQYF.

J is TRBJ1-2 and V is TRBV7-8; TCRdb's D gene call, TRBD1, goes unchecked for lack of DNA. There are 16 residues in the CDR3. Germline lookup yields CDR1 SGHVS and CDR2 FQNEAQ. The CDR3 sequence is CASSLTRDIPNYGYTF.

The V and J genes are TRBV29-1 and TRBJ2-1. Germline V gene data show CDR1 as SQVTM and CDR2 as ANQGSEA. CDR3 length equals 11 residues. CDR3 sequence: CSVDGRNEQFF.

V and J are TRBV23-1 and TRBJ2-3; TCRdb proposes TRBD1, but this gene call is untestable without DNA. TRBV23-1 is recorded as an ORF, its role being uncertain. This CDR3 is built from 16 residues. This CDR3 is CASSRAVRQSTDTQYF.

The chain links TRBV29-1 to TRBJ2-7; TCRdb designates TRBD2, a call that cannot be tested without DNA. The CDR3 has 16 residues. Per the germline V gene, CDR1 is SQVTM and CDR2 is ANQGSEA. CDR3 protein: CSVVGGLAGDSYEQYF.

The chain carries TRBV11-2 and TRBJ1-5; TCRdb lists TRBD1, though no DNA is available to test this call. Germline lookup yields CDR1 SGHAT and CDR2 FQNNGV. The CDR3 spans 14 residues. The CDR3 loop reads CASSQDGPGQPQHF.

The J gene is TRBJ2-3, the V gene TRBV7-2; the TRBD2 assignment by TCRdb is unverifiable without DNA. CDR1 and CDR2 (germline): SGHTA, FQGNSA. CDR3 length equals 16 residues. CDR3 protein: CASSSRLAGATDTQYF.

This chain connects TRBV20-1 to TRBJ1-1; the D gene TCRdb calls, TRBD1, cannot be checked with no DNA. The CDR3 is 16 amino acids. CDR1 and CDR2 from the germline V gene are DFQATT and SNEGSKA (reference sequence). The CDR3 reads CGAPGRQGVGNTEAFF.

This chain joins TRBV4-1 and TRBJ1-4; TCRdb's assignment of TRBD1 cannot be checked, as there is no DNA. This CDR3 spans 17 amino acids. The V gene's germline CDR1 is MGHRA and CDR2 YSYEKL. The CDR3 sequence: CASSPLKSGLLNEKLFF.

The chain carries TRBV27 and TRBJ2-1; TCRdb's assignment of TRBD1 cannot be checked, as there is no DNA. The CDR3 runs to 15 residues. The germline V gene has CDR1 MNHEY and CDR2 SMNVEV (reference sequence). The CDR3 loop reads CASSPGAGGGNEQFF.

The chain couples TRBV6-2 or TRBV6-3 to TRBJ2-1; as DNA is missing, the TRBD1 call by TCRdb cannot be tested. This CDR3 has 16 amino acids. Germline CDR1 is MNHEY and CDR2 is SVGEGT. The CDR3 sequence: CASSPPLYGGNNEQFF.

The rearrangement joins TRBV20-1 to TRBJ2-1; as DNA is missing, the TRBD1 call by TCRdb cannot be tested. This CDR3 has 13 amino acids. The V gene's germline CDR1 is DFQATT and CDR2 SNEGSKA (reference sequence). CDR3 sequence reads: CSASHPGLSEQFF.

The rearrangement links TRBV4-2 to TRBJ2-3; without DNA, the TCRdb call of TRBD2 cannot be checked. Germline V lookup: CDR1 LGHNA, CDR2 YNFKEQ. The CDR3 loop spans 15 amino acids. The CDR3 loop is CASSQDSGRGDTQYF.

The CDR3 spells CASSLAGVMASPLHF. This chain links TRBV5-1 with TRBJ1-6; the TCRdb D gene call, TRBD1, has no DNA to confirm it. Germline loops: CDR1 SGHRS, CDR2 YFSETQ. CDR3 length equals 15 residues.

The chain couples TRBV6-5 to TRBJ2-1; no DNA is available, so the TRBD2 call from TCRdb remains unchecked. Germline loops: CDR1 MNHEY, CDR2 SVGAGI. The CDR3 loop spans 19 amino acids. The chain's CDR3 is CASSYSRLAVKEENNEQFF.

The rearrangement joins TRBV18 to TRBJ1-1. This CDR3 is built from 13 residues. CDR1 is KGHSH and CDR2 is LQKENI in the germline V gene. The CDR3 sequence is CASSSVEGTEAFF.

The chain recombines TRBV7-2 with TRBJ2-1; TCRdb's D gene call, TRBD1, goes unchecked for lack of DNA. CDR3 length: 13 amino acids. Germline V CDR1 and CDR2: SGHTA, FQGNSA. This chain's CDR3 is CASSLSRGNEQFF.

The rearrangement joins TRBV7-9 to TRBJ2-7; without DNA, the TCRdb call of TRBD2 cannot be checked. The CDR3 spans 15 residues. CDR1 SEHNR and CDR2 FQNEAQ come from the germline V gene (reference sequence). The CDR3 loop reads CASSLVLAGRGEQYF.

The chain joins TRBV7-8 to TRBJ1-1; no DNA is available, so the TRBD1 call from TCRdb remains unchecked. The CDR3 sequence is 11 residues long. Germline CDR1 is SGHVS and CDR2 is FQNEAQ. CDR3 loop: CASSSGEKAFF.

V gene TRBV20-1 combines with J gene TRBJ2-5; TCRdb indicates TRBD1, and absent DNA this call remains unverified. The CDR3 length is 15 residues. Germline V CDR1 and CDR2: DFQATT, SNEGSKA (reference sequence). CDR3 amino acids: CSARVFGTGGETQYF.

The chain is built from TRBV20-1 and TRBJ2-7; TCRdb proposes TRBD2, but this gene call is untestable without DNA. The CDR3 sequence is 13 residues long. CDR1 is DFQATT, CDR2 SNEGSKA, per germline (reference sequence). CDR3 amino acids: CSGLGLAAYEQYF.

This chain connects TRBV19 to TRBJ2-2. Germline V gives CDR1 LNHDA, CDR2 SQIVND (reference sequence). The length of the CDR3 is 15 residues. This CDR3 reads CASSIQWANTGELFF.